These T cell receptor beta chains were read from a single sample in a study of CD8 T cells in ankylosing spondylitis. From the 5' RACE reads, TCRdb called clonotypes with MiXCR, one entry per CDR3 protein. Found here are approximately 25,000 distinct CDR3 sequences, about 2.5% of them singletons; the top ten hold roughly 7.7%. The material sequenced was blood, either unsorted or a sorted T cell fraction (not recorded which). These receptor sequences come from a female donor with ankylosing spondylitis or in good health (not recorded which). CDR3s include the opening cysteine and the closing phenylalanine or tryptophan. Each record gives: D gene, clone size, V gene, J gene, CDR3 protein, CDR3 DNA. The D gene is left open where the match is weak. For some rows the clone size is stated as once, few or many, or as a class when expanded; others skip it.

>NA|many|TRBV9|TRBJ2-1
CASNPGGTLYNEQFF
TGTGCCAGCAACCCAGGCGGGACTCTTTACAATGAGCAGTTCTTC
>NA|many|TRBV9|TRBJ2-7
CASSPGDWSSYEQYF
TGTGCCAGCAGCCCTGGGGACTGGAGCTCCTACGAGCAGTACTTC
>TRBD2|many|TRBV9|TRBJ2-2
CASSVSQRGGTGELFF
TGTGCCAGCAGCGTAAGCCAGCGGGGGGGAACCGGGGAGCTGTTTTTT
>NA|many|TRBV9|TRBJ2-2
CASSVEGLVNTGELFF
TGTGCCAGCAGCGTAGAGGGTCTAGTTAACACCGGGGAGCTGTTTTTT
>NA|many|TRBV9|TRBJ2-5
CASSRLPQETQYF
TGTGCCAGCAGCCGCCTCCCTCAAGAGACCCAGTACTTC
>NA|many|TRBV9|TRBJ2-7
CASSVGASLDHYEQYF
TGTGCCAGCAGCGTAGGAGCTAGCCTCGACCATTACGAGCAGTACTTC
>TRBD2|many|TRBV9|TRBJ2-3
CASSGAGVSGRTDTQYF
TGTGCCAGCAGCGGCGCGGGGGTATCGGGTCGCACAGATACGCAGTATTTT
>TRBD1|many|TRBV9|TRBJ2-1
CASSVTGTVYNEQFF
TGTGCCAGCAGCGTGACCGGGACAGTCTACAATGAGCAGTTCTTC
>TRBD2|NA|TRBV9|TRBJ2-1
CASSVQGTSAHNEQFF
TGTGCCAGCAGCGTACAGGGGACTAGCGCACACAATGAGCAGTTCTTC
>NA|many|TRBV9|TRBJ2-2
CASSVIVTGELFF
TGTGCCAGCAGCGTAATAGTTACCGGGGAGCTGTTTTTT
>NA|many|TRBV9|TRBJ2-7
CASSPNRVGGEQYF
TGTGCCAGCAGCCCAAACAGGGTTGGTGGCGAGCAGTACTTC
>NA|many|TRBV9|TRBJ2-3
CASSVAGGAIDTQYF
TGTGCCAGCAGCGTAGCTGGGGGGGCCATAGATACGCAGTATTTT
>TRBD1|many|TRBV9|TRBJ2-2
CASSGQGAGARELFF
TGTGCCAGCAGCGGACAGGGGGCGGGGGCCCGGGAGCTGTTTTTT
>NA|many|TRBV9|TRBJ2-2
CASSKGGALNTGELFF
TGTGCCAGCAGCAAGGGTGGGGCTTTAAACACCGGGGAGCTGTTTTTT
>TRBD1|NA|TRBV9|TRBJ2-6
CASSVDRDRGAGANVLTF
TGTGCCAGCAGCGTAGACCGGGACAGGGGCGCTGGGGCCAACGTCCTGACTTTC
>NA|NA|TRBV9|TRBJ2-6
CASSKGQPGANVLTF
TGTGCCAGCAGCAAAGGACAGCCTGGGGCCAACGTCCTGACTTTC
>TRBD1|many|TRBV23-1|TRBJ1-5
CASSLDRDVQPQHF
TGCGCCAGCAGCCTAGACAGGGACGTTCAGCCCCAGCATTTT
>TRBD2|many|TRBV9|TRBJ2-1
CASSVEGSGSYNEQFF
TGTGCCAGCAGCGTAGAAGGTAGCGGGAGCTACAATGAGCAGTTCTTC
>NA|many|TRBV9|TRBJ1-1
CASGEIPGTEAFF
TGTGCCAGTGGAGAAATTCCGGGCACTGAAGCTTTCTTT
>TRBD2|many|TRBV9|TRBJ2-3
CASSVGGLAGSTDTQYF
TGTGCCAGCAGCGTAGGGGGGCTAGCGGGGAGCACAGATACGCAGTATTTT
>NA|many|TRBV9|TRBJ2-1
CASSAPTVYNEQFF
TGTGCCAGCAGCGCTCCCACTGTTTACAATGAGCAGTTCTTC
>NA|many|TRBV9|TRBJ2-5
CASSLSPWDRGDMTQYF
TGTGCCAGCAGCCTTAGCCCTTGGGATAGGGGGGACATGACCCAGTACTTC
>NA|many|TRBV9|TRBJ2-3
CASSPGLLRTDTQYF
TGTGCCAGCAGCCCGGGACTTCTCCGCACAGATACGCAGTATTTT
>NA|many|TRBV9|TRBJ2-1
CASSAYGGLAGRYEQFF
TGTGCCAGCAGCGCCTACGGGGGGCTAGCTGGGAGGTATGAGCAGTTCTTC
>TRBD1|many|TRBV9|TRBJ1-2
CASSVGPGTGLIGGYTF
TGTGCCAGCAGCGTAGGCCCCGGGACAGGGTTGATTGGTGGCTACACCTTC
>TRBD1|many|TRBV9|TRBJ2-7
CASSVAADRGYEQYF
TGTGCCAGCAGCGTAGCCGCGGACAGGGGATACGAGCAGTACTTC
>NA|many|TRBV9|TRBJ1-3
CASSTLGGGTGNTIYF
TGTGCCAGCAGTACCTTGGGGGGAGGGACTGGAAACACCATATATTTT
>TRBD1|many|TRBV9|TRBJ2-2
CASSYHTGDTGELFF
TGTGCCAGCAGCTACCATACAGGGGACACCGGGGAGCTGTTTTTT